This record covers a single T cell receptor beta chain. Its antigen remains unknown. This sample stems from a study of graft-versus-host responses after intestinal transplantation. Sequenced by immunoSEQ multiplex PCR; TCRdb stores in-frame clones only, minus some. The sample consists of about 81,000 clones, roughly 90% of them appearing once. Germline CDR1 is SQVTM and CDR2 is ANQGSEA. The junction had 12 bases not matched to a gene; V was cut back by 4 bases and J by 1 base. This CDR3 spans 17 amino acids. Study results and limitations: Within the allografts of patients who had graft-donor T cell macrochimerism, graft-versus-host to host-versus-graft clonal ratios were high.

The sequenced sample was unstimulated CD4+ T cells sorted from spleen or lymph node cells, obtained before transplant. This clonotype was sampled from a human donor who was the organ donor for an intestinal transplant. The gene calls are TRBV29-1 and TRBJ1-1, with 10 bases fitting TRBD1. The CDR3 DNA is TGCAGCGTTGTCGACCCGGGACAGGGGATTAGGAACACTGAAGCTTTCTTT. Its protein is CSVVDPGQGIRNTEAFF.